This T cell receptor (beta chain) derives from a study of circulating and synovial CD4+ cells in juvenile arthritis. Sequencing used immunoSEQ multiplex PCR; TCRdb keeps in-frame clones, though not all of them. There are 30,000 to 35,000 clones in the sample; less than 97% occur only once, and less than 0.2% lies in the top ten. Notes on the study in general: Bulk blood CD4 samples held at least an order of magnitude more or fewer genomes than CPL.

The CDR3 is made up of 13 amino acids. V shed 6 bases and J shed 4 bases, with 15 bases lying between them. Per germline, CDR1 GTSNPN and CDR2 SVGIG (reference sequence). Comments on this clone: Its antigen is unidentified.

The chain combines TRBV30 with TRBJ2-5; D is perhaps TRBD2 (6 bases). The sequencing sample was made of CD4+ T cells from blood. The sequence was obtained from a human donor with juvenile idiopathic arthritis. The chain's CDR3 is CACLGLPGETQYF. The DNA of the CDR3 is TGTGCCTGCCTGGGACTTCCCGGAGAGACCCAGTACTTC.